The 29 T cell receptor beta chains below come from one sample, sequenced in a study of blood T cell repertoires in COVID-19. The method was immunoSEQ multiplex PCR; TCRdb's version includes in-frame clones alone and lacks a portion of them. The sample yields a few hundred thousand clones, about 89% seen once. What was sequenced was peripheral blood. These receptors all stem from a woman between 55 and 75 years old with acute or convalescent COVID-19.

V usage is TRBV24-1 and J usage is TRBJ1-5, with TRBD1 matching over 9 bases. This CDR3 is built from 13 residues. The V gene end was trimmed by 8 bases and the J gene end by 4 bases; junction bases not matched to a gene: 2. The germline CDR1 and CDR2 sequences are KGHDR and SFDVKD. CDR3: CATNRGQNQPQHF. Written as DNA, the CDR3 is TGTGCCACCAACAGGGGGCAGAATCAGCCCCAGCATTTT.

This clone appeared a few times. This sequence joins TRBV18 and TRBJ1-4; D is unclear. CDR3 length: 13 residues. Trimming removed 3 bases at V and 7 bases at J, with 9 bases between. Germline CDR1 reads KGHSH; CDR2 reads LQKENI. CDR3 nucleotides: TGTGCCAGCTCACCCGGCGGTGGTGAAAAACTGTTTTTT. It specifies CASSPGGGEKLFF.

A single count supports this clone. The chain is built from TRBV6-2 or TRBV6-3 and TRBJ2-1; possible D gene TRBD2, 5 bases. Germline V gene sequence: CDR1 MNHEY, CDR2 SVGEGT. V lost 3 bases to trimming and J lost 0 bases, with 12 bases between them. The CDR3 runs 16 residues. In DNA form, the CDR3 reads TGTGCCAGCAGTTATTTGAGGGTGGGCTCCTACAATGAGCAGTTCTTC. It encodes CASSYLRVGSYNEQFF.

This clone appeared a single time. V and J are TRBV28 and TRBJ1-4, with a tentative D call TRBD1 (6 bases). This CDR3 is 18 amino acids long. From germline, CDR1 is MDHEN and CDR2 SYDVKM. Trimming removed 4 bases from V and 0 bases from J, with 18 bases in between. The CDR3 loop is CASSSLLWGPATNEKLFF. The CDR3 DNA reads TGTGCCAGCAGTTCCCTGCTGTGGGGGCCTGCAACTAATGAAAAACTGTTTTTT.

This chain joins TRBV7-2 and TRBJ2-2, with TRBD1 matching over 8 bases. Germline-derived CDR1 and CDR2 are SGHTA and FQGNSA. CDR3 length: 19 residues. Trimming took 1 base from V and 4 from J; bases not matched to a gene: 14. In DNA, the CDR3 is TGTGCCAGCAGCTTAGGGGGCAGGGGGCAGATTTTGGGCACCGGGGAGCTGTTTTTT. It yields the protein CASSLGGRGQILGTGELFF.

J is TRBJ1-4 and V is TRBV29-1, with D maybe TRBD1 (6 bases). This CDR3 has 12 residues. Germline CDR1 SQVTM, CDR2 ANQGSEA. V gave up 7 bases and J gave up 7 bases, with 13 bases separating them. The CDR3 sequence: CSGGTRGEKLFF. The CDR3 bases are TGCAGCGGGGGGACAAGGGGTGAAAAACTGTTTTTT. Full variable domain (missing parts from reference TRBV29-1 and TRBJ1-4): SAVISQKPSRDICQRGTSLTIQCQVDSQVTMMFWYRQQPGQSLTLIATANQGSEATYESGFVIDKFPISRPNLTFSTLTVSNMSPEDSSIYLCSGGTRGEKLFFGSGTQLSVL.

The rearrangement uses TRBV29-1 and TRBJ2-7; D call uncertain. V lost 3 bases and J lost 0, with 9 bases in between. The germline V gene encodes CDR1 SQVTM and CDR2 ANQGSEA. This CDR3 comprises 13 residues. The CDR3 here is CSVDIDNSYEQYF. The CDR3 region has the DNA TGCAGCGTTGATATCGACAACTCCTACGAGCAGTACTTC.

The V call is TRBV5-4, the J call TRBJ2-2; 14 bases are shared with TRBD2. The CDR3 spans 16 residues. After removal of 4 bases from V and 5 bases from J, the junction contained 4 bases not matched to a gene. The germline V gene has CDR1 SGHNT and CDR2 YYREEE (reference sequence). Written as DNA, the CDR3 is TGTGCCAGCAGCCTACGGACTAGCGGGGGGACCGGGGAGCTGTTTTTT. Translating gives CASSLRTSGGTGELFF.

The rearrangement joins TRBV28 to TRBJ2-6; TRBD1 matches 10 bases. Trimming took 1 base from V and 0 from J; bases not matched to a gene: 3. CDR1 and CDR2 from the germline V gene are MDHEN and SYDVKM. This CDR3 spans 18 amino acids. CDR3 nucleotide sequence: TGTGCCAGCAGTTTATTGGACAGGGGGGCCTCTGGGGCCAACGTCCTGACTTTC. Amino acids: CASSLLDRGASGANVLTF.

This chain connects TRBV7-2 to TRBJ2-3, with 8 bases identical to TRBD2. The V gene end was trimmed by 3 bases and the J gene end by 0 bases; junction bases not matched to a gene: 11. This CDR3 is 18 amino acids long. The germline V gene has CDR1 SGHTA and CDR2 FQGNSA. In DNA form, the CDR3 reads TGTGCCAGCAGCTTTCGGCTAGCGGGCCATTCTAGCACAGATACGCAGTATTTT. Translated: CASSFRLAGHSSTDTQYF.

The CDR3 nucleotides are TGTGCCAGCAGCTTAGAAAGCTGGGGCTACACCTTC. Protein sequence: CASSLESWGYTF. The chain links TRBV7-9 to TRBJ1-2; D is unresolved. This CDR3 is 12 amino acids long. V lost 1 base and J 8 bases, leaving 8 bases between the germline ends. CDR1 and CDR2 (germline): SEHNR, FQNEAQ (reference sequence). The full variable domain, completed using reference TRBV7-9 and TRBJ1-2, is DTGVSQNPRHKITKRGQNVTFRCDPISEHNRLYWYRQTLGQGPEFLTYFQNEAQLEKSRLLSDRFSAERPKGSFSTLEIQRTEQGDSAMYLCASSLESWGYTFGSGTRLTVV.

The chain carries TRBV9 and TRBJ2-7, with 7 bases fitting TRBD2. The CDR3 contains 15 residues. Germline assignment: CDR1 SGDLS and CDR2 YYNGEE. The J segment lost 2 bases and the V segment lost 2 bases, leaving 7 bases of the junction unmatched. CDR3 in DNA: TGTGCCAGCAGCGTCTCGGCAGGGACTACCTACGAGCAGTACTTC. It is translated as CASSVSAGTTYEQYF.

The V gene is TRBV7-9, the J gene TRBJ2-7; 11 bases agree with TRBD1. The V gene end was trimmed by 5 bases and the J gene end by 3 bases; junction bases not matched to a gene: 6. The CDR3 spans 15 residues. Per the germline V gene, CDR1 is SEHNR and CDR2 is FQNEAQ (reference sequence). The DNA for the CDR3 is TGTGCCAGCAGCACACCCGGGACAGGGGGCTACGAGCAGTACTTC. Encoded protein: CASSTPGTGGYEQYF. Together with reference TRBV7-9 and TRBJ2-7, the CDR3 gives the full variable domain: DTGVSQNPRHKITKRGQNVTFRCDPISEHNRLYWYRQTLGQGPEFLTYFQNEAQLEKSRLLSDRFSAERPKGSFSTLEIQRTEQGDSAMYLCASSTPGTGGYEQYFGPGTRLTVT.

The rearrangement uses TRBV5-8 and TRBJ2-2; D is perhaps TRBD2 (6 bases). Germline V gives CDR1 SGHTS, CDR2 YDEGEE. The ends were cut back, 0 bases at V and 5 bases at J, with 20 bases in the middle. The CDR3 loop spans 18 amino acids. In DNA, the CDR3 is TGTGCCAGCAGCTTGGGGGTGACTAGGAGTGCGTATACCGGGGAGCTGTTTTTT. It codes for CASSLGVTRSAYTGELFF.

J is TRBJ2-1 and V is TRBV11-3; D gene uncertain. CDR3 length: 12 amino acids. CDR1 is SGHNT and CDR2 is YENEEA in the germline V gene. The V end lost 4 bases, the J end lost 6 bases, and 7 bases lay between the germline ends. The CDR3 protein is CASSSSLNEQFF. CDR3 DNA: TGTGCCAGCAGCTCCTCCCTCAATGAGCAGTTCTTC.

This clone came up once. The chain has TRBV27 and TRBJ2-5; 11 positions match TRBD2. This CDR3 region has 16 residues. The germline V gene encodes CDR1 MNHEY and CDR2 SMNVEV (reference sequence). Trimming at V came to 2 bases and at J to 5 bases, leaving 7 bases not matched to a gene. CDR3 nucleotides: TGTGCCAGCAGTTTACTAGCGGGGGGCCAGGGGGAGACCCAGTACTTC. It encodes CASSLLAGGQGETQYF.

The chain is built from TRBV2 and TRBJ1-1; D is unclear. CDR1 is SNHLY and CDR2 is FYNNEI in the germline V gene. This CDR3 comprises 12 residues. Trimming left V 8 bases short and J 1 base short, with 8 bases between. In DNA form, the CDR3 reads TGTGCCAGCTCGCCGGGGAACACTGAAGCTTTCTTT. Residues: CASSPGNTEAFF.

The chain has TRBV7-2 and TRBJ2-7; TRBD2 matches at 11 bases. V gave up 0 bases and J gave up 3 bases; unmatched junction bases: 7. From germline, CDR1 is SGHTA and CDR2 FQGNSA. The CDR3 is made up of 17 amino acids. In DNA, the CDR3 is TGTGCCAGCAGCTTAGCTTCCGGGACTAGCGGACACTACGAGCAGTACTTC. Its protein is CASSLASGTSGHYEQYF.

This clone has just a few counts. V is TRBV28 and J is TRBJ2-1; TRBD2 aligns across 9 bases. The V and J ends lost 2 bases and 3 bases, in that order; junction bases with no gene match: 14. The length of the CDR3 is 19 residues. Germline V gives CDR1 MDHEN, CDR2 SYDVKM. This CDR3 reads CASSLAGGHGYYYYNEQFF. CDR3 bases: TGTGCCAGCAGTTTAGCGGGAGGGCACGGCTACTACTACTACAATGAGCAGTTCTTC.

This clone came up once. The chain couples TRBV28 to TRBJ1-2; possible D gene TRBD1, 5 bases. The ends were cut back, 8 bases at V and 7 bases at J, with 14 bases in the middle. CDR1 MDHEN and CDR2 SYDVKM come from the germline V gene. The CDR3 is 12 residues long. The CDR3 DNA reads TGTGCCAGCTCAGGGCGGGGACGTGGCTACACCTTC. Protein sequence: CASSGRGRGYTF.

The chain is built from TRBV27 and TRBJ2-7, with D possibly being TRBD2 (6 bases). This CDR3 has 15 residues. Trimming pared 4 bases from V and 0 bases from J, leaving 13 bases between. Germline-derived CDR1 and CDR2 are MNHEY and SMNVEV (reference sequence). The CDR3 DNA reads TGTGCCAGCAGTTGGGACTTTTCCGTCTCCTACGAGCAGTACTTC. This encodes CASSWDFSVSYEQYF.

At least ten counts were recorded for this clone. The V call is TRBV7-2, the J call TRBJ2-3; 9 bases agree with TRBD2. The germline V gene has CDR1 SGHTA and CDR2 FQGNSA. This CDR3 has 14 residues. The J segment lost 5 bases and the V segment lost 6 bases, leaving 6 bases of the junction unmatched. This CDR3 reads CASSRTSVRDTQYF. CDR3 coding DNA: TGTGCCAGCAGTCGGACTAGCGTTAGAGATACGCAGTATTTT.

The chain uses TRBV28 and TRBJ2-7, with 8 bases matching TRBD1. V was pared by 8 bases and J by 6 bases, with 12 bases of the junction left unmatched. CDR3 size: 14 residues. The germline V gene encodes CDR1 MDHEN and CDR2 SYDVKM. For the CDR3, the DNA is TGTGCCAGCGGGCGGGGACAGGTTTATGCCGAGCAGTACTTC. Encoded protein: CASGRGQVYAEQYF.

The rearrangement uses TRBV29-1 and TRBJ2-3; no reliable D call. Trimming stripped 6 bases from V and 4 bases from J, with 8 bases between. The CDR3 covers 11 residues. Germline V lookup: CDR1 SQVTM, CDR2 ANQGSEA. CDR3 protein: CSVKSADTQYF. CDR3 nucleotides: TGCAGCGTAAAAAGCGCAGATACGCAGTATTTT.

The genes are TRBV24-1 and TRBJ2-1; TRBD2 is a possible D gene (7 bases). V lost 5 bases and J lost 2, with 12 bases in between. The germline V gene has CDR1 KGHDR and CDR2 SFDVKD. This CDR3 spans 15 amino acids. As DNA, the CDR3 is TGTGCCACCAGTGTAGAGGGGGGGCCCTACAATGAGCAGTTCTTC. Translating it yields CATSVEGGPYNEQFF.

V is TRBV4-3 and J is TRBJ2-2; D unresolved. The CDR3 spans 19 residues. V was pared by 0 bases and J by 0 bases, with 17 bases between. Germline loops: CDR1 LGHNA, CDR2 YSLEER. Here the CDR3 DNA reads TGCGCCAGCAGCCAAGATCTAACCCTTGGCGGTGCGAACACCGGGGAGCTGTTTTTT. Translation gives CASSQDLTLGGANTGELFF.

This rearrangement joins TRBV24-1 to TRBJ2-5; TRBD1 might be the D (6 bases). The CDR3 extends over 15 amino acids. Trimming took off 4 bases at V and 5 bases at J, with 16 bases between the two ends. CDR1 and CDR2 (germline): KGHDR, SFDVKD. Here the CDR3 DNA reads TGTGCCACCAGTGAGGGACACGGTGGAGCGGAGACCCAGTACTTC. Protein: CATSEGHGGAETQYF.

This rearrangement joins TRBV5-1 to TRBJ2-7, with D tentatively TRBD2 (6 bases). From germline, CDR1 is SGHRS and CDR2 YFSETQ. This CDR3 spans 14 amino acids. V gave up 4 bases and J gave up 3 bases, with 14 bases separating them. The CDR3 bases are TGCGCCAGCAGCGCCGCTAGCGCCCGCTACGAGCAGTACTTC. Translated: CASSAASARYEQYF. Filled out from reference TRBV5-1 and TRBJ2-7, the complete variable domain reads KAGVTQTPRYLIKTRGQQVTLSCSPISGHRSVSWYQQTPGQGLQFLFEYFSETQRNKGNFPGRFSGRQFSNSRSEMNVSTLELGDSALYLCASSAASARYEQYFGPGTRLTVT.

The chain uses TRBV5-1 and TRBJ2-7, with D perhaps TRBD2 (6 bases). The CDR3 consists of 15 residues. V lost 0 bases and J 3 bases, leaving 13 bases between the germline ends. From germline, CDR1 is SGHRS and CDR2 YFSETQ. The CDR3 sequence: CASSLELGGGYEQYF. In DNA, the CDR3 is TGCGCCAGCAGCTTGGAGTTGGGGGGAGGCTACGAGCAGTACTTC.